This TCR beta chain was obtained from a study of control samples from healthy donors and cancer patients. This CDR3 contains 14 residues. Germline lookup yields CDR1 LNHDA and CDR2 SQIVND (reference sequence). V lost 5 bases and J lost 6; bases outside the gene matches: 5. Using immunoSEQ multiplex PCR, the repertoire was profiled, and TCRdb retains in-frame clones only, with some absent. The table includes 170,000 or so clones, 90% to 95% detected once. The chain employs TRBV19 and TRBJ1-1, with TRBD1 matching over 11 bases. Source material: blood. This clonotype originated in a man between 18 and 29 years old in good health. The CDR3 DNA sequence: TGTGCCAGTAGTTTGGCGGGACAGGGGGCTGAAGCTTTCTTT. This translates into CASSLAGQGAEAFF.